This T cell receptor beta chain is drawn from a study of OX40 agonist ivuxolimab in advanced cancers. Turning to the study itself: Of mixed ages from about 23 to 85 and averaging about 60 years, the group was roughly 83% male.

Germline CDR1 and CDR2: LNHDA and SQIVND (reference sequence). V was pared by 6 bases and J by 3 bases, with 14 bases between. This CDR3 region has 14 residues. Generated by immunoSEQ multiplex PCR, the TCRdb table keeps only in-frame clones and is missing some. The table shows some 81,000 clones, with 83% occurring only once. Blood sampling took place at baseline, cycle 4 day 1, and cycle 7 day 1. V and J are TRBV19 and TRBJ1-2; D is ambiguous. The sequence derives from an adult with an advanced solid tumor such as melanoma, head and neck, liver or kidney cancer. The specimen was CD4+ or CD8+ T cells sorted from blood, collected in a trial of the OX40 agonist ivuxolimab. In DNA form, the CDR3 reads TGTGCCAGTAGCGACACCCGGAGGGACTATGGCTACACCTTC. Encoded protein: CASSDTRRDYGYTF.